This T cell receptor (beta chain) was sequenced in a study of cytomegalovirus exposure and HLA in healthy donors. This CDR3 has 19 amino acids. V dropped 2 bases and J dropped 1 base, with 24 bases sitting between them. CDR1 and CDR2 from the germline V gene are SGHRS and YFSETQ. PCR amplification relied on 60 Vbeta primers (plus 13 Jbeta primers). Libraries were prepared by immunoSEQ multiplex PCR; TCRdb keeps only in-frame clonotypes and omits some of them. The sample data list roughly 200,000 clones. Whole-study results and caveats: A link between a missense DCLRE1C variant and TCR beta V- and J-gene trimming emerged from a later analysis.

About this clone itself: The antigen remains undetermined.

This chain connects TRBV5-1 to TRBJ1-2; D ambiguous. Sequencing input: PBMCs. The sequence was obtained from a girl aged 2 to 10 in good health and CMV-seropositive. In DNA form, the CDR3 reads TGCGCCAGCAGCTTTATCAGCGGGGTCGGAGAAATCCTTAACTATGGCTACACCTTC. This sequence encodes CASSFISGVGEILNYGYTF.